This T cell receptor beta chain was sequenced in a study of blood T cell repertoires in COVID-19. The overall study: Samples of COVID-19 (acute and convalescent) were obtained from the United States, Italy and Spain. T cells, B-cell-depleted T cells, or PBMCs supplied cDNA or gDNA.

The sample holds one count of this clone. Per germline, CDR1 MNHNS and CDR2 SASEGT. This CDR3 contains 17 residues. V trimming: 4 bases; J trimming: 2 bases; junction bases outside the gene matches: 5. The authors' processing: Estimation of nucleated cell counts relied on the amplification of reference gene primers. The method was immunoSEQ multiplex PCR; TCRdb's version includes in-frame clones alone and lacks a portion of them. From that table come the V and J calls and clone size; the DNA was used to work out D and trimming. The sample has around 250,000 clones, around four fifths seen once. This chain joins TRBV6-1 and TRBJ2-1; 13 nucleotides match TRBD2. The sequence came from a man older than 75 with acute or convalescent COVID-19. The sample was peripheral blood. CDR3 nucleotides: TGTGCCAGCAGTGGGGGACTAGCGGGACCACCCTACAATGAGCAGTTCTTC. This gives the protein CASSGGLAGPPYNEQFF.